These 17 T cell receptor beta chains originate from one sample sequenced in a study of blood T cell repertoires in COVID-19. Clones were read by immunoSEQ multiplex PCR, and TCRdb kept only the in-frame ones, dropping some. Here the sample spans 170,000 or so clones, about 90% being singletons. Sequenced input: PBMCs or T cells enriched from blood (not recorded which). The receptor set was obtained from a woman in her forties or fifties who had recovered from COVID-19.

The CDR3 DNA reads TGTGCCAGCAGCCTGACAGGGGAAACTGAAGCTTTCTTT. It codes for CASSLTGETEAFF. V and J are TRBV11-2 and TRBJ1-1; 8 nucleotides align to TRBD1. Looked up from germline, CDR1 is SGHAT and CDR2 is FQNNGV. This CDR3 has 13 residues. Losses at the gene ends were 5 bases for V and 5 bases for J; bases not matched to a gene: 4.

The chain employs TRBV9 and TRBJ2-1; TRBD2 agrees at 11 bases. J was trimmed by 3 bases and V by 0 bases; bases with no gene match: 2. The CDR3 is made up of 16 amino acids. The germline V gene has CDR1 SGDLS and CDR2 YYNGEE. The CDR3 coding sequence is TGTGCCAGCAGCGTAGCCCTAGCGGGAGGCTACAATGAGCAGTTCTTC. Its translation is CASSVALAGGYNEQFF. Combining the CDR3 with reference TRBV9 and TRBJ2-1 gives the whole variable domain DSGVTQTPKHLITATGQRVTLRCSPRSGDLSVYWYQQSLDQGLQFLIQYYNGEERAKGNILERFSAQQFPDLHSELNLSSLELGDSALYFCASSVALAGGYNEQFFGPGTRLTVL.

V gene TRBV5-1 combines with J gene TRBJ2-7; 7 bases are shared with TRBD2. Germline V gives CDR1 SGHRS, CDR2 YFSETQ. The CDR3 is 14 residues long. Trimming cost V 0 bases and J 4 bases; bases outside gene matches: 4. The CDR3 loop reads CASSLGRGGYEQYF. CDR3 DNA: TGCGCCAGCAGCTTGGGCCGCGGGGGTTACGAGCAGTACTTC. Based on the CDR3 plus reference TRBV5-1 and TRBJ2-7, the full variable domain is KAGVTQTPRYLIKTRGQQVTLSCSPISGHRSVSWYQQTPGQGLQFLFEYFSETQRNKGNFPGRFSGRQFSNSRSEMNVSTLELGDSALYLCASSLGRGGYEQYFGPGTRLTVT.

The chain employs TRBV5-6 and TRBJ1-1; 7 bases align to TRBD1. The CDR3 spans 13 residues. CDR1 SGHDT and CDR2 YYEEEE come from the germline V gene. V shed 2 bases, J shed 5 bases, and the junction held 3 bases outside the gene matches. CDR3 region: CASSFNRGTEAFF. The CDR3, as DNA: TGTGCCAGCAGCTTTAACAGGGGAACTGAAGCTTTCTTT.

This clone was seen just once. The chain recombines TRBV6-1 with TRBJ2-7, with D possibly matching TRBD2 (6 bases). The germline gives CDR1 MNHNS, CDR2 SASEGT. This CDR3 spans 15 amino acids. V was pared by 1 base and J by 0 bases, with 10 bases between. The CDR3: CASSEDPGGSYEQYF. The CDR3 DNA sequence: TGTGCCAGCAGTGAAGACCCCGGGGGCTCCTACGAGCAGTACTTC.

This clone was seen a few times. This rearrangement joins TRBV10-1 to TRBJ1-1, with D possibly TRBD1 on 5 matching bases. CDR3 length equals 13 residues. V shed 6 bases and J shed 4 bases, with 12 bases lying between them. Germline values: CDR1 WNHNN, CDR2 SYGVQD (reference sequence). The CDR3 DNA reads TGCGCCAGCAGCGTAGGGGTTGGCACTGAAGCTTTCTTT. This gives the protein CASSVGVGTEAFF.

The rearrangement joins TRBV30 to TRBJ2-5; TRBD2 agrees at 9 bases. Germline V gives CDR1 GTSNPN, CDR2 SVGIG (reference sequence). The CDR3 loop spans 15 amino acids. The junction had 10 bases not matched to a gene; V was cut back by 3 bases and J by 5 bases. As DNA, the CDR3 is TGTGCCTGGAGGGGGGGTAGCGGGAGCGTCGAGACCCAGTACTTC. It specifies CAWRGGSGSVETQYF.

The chain has TRBV27 and TRBJ1-2, with a weak D call TRBD1 (5 bases). Trimming removed 8 bases from V and 1 base from J, with 20 bases in between. Germline V lookup: CDR1 MNHEY, CDR2 SMNVEV (reference sequence). CDR3 size: 16 residues. CDR3 nucleotides: TGTGCCAGCCAAAAACTCTCACAGCAGGGTAACTATGGCTACACCTTC. Its translation is CASQKLSQQGNYGYTF.

The chain uses TRBV5-1 and TRBJ1-2; tentatively, D is TRBD1 (5 bases). The CDR3 sequence is 16 residues long. Trimming shortened V by 0 bases and J by 2 bases, and 14 bases separated the two germline ends. CDR1 SGHRS and CDR2 YFSETQ come from the germline V gene. CDR3 coding DNA: TGCGCCAGCAGCTTGGCATGGTCAGGGCCAAACTATGGCTACACCTTC. Protein: CASSLAWSGPNYGYTF. Full variable domain (rest looked up from reference TRBV5-1 and TRBJ1-2): KAGVTQTPRYLIKTRGQQVTLSCSPISGHRSVSWYQQTPGQGLQFLFEYFSETQRNKGNFPGRFSGRQFSNSRSEMNVSTLELGDSALYLCASSLAWSGPNYGYTFGSGTRLTVV.

V and J are TRBV2 and TRBJ2-1; D is possibly TRBD2 (5 bases). The CDR3 has 12 residues. Germline CDR1 and CDR2: SNHLY and FYNNEI. Trimming removed 8 bases from V and 4 bases from J, with 9 bases in between. The CDR3 protein is CASGRPYNEQFF. DNA of the CDR3: TGTGCCAGCGGGAGACCATACAATGAGCAGTTCTTC.

V is TRBV7-9 and J is TRBJ2-1, with TRBD1 identical over 10 bases. Germline trimming cut 5 bases from V and 7 bases from J; bases unmatched to any gene: 8. CDR1 and CDR2 from the germline V gene are SEHNR and FQNEAQ (reference sequence). The CDR3 loop spans 15 amino acids. The CDR3 sequence is CASSPRQGARNEQFF. CDR3 bases: TGTGCCAGCAGCCCTCGACAGGGGGCGCGTAATGAGCAGTTCTTC.

The chain links TRBV4-1 to TRBJ2-5; 7 bases map to TRBD2. Germline CDR1 reads MGHRA; CDR2 reads YSYEKL. The CDR3 length is 16 residues. The V and J ends lost 0 bases and 4 bases, in that order; junction bases with no gene match: 8. The CDR3 coding sequence is TGCGCCAGCAGCCAAGATGCGGGAGTTTACGGAGAGACCCAGTACTTC. Residues: CASSQDAGVYGETQYF.

The chain couples TRBV6-5 to TRBJ1-1, with 10 bases identical to TRBD1. In germline, CDR1 is MNHEY, CDR2 SVGAGI. After removal of 4 bases from V and 3 bases from J, the junction contained 5 bases not matched to a gene. The CDR3 consists of 15 residues. CDR3 loop: CASSSADRGYTEAFF. CDR3 coding DNA: TGTGCCAGCAGTTCCGCGGACAGGGGGTACACTGAAGCTTTCTTT.

This clone was observed once. The chain joins TRBV30 to TRBJ2-2; D is perhaps TRBD1 (5 bases). Germline CDR1 and CDR2: GTSNPN and SVGIG (reference sequence). The CDR3 has 16 residues. Deletions cut 0 bases from V and 1 base from J, with 12 bases between. The CDR3 spells CAWSVRGTGNTGELFF. CDR3 nucleotide sequence: TGTGCCTGGAGTGTAAGGGGAACAGGGAACACCGGGGAGCTGTTTTTT.

The rearrangement uses TRBV7-9 and TRBJ2-3; 7 bases are shared with TRBD1. The CDR3 runs to 15 residues. The ends lost 6 bases at V and 0 bases at J; junction bases unmatched: 6. Germline lookup yields CDR1 SEHNR and CDR2 FQNEAQ (reference sequence). CDR3 loop: CASSSRQGSTDTQYF. The CDR3 DNA sequence: TGTGCCAGCAGTTCACGACAGGGCAGCACAGATACGCAGTATTTT.

This chain uses TRBV7-8 with TRBJ1-2; no firm D call. The length of the CDR3 is 13 residues. The V and J ends lost 2 bases and 8 bases respectively, with 12 bases between them. CDR1 and CDR2 from the germline V gene are SGHVS and FQNEAQ. CDR3 residues: CASSLRAGGGYTF. The CDR3 region has the DNA TGTGCCAGCAGCTTAAGGGCGGGTGGGGGCTACACCTTC.

This clone appeared a single time. The chain links TRBV4-3 to TRBJ1-4; 8 bases align to TRBD1. Germline V gene lookup returns CDR1 LGHNA and CDR2 YSLEER. With 0 bases clipped from V and 2 bases from J, the junction kept 5 bases outside the gene matches. This CDR3 spans 17 amino acids. This CDR3 is CASSQDIRQGTNEKLFF. CDR3 coding DNA: TGCGCCAGCAGCCAAGATATCCGACAGGGGACTAATGAAAAACTGTTTTTT.